The clone carrying this TCR beta chain was seen repeatedly, ten times or more. Its antigen is as yet unknown. TCRdb itself ran the 5' RACE reads through MiXCR, one entry per CDR3 protein. The profile shows roughly 280,000 distinct CDR3 sequences, around 8% of them singletons. This sample is part of a study of T-cell memory formation after mild COVID-19. Looking at the study overall: Most TCR clusters belonged to a single donor.

CDR3 length: 15 amino acids. The ends lost 5 bases at V and 4 bases at J; junction bases unmatched: 4. Germline CDR1 MRHNA, CDR2 SNTAGT. General study points: Clones shrinking between day 15 and 85 showed a balanced CD4/CD8 split, and those that grew later tilted toward CD4+.

The sample was PBMCs or a T cell subset sorted from them (not recorded which). The chain recombines TRBV6-4 with TRBJ2-3; 12 nucleotides line up with TRBD2. The TCR originated in a man between 18 and 35 years old who had mild COVID-19 (a few samples of this study predate the infection). Cell type and time point are not known. CDR3 region: CASSSGLAGSDTQYF. Here the CDR3 DNA reads TGTGCCAGCAGTTCAGGACTAGCGGGGTCAGATACGCAGTATTTT.